This T cell receptor (beta chain) derives from a study of regulatory T cells in long-lasting Graves disease (dated by TCRdb to about 2021). Notes on the research overall: Newly diagnosed Graves' disease patients had taken antithyroid drugs for less than 3 months. Patients with persistent Graves' disease were compared with patients with newly diagnosed Graves' disease using TCR sequencing and RNA sequencing of peripheral blood. The study was conducted in China and was registered as a clinical trial. A total of about 33 samples were covered by TCR sequencing, comprising about 13 persistent and around 20 newly diagnosed Graves' disease patients. Overall results and qualifications from the work: The small sample size was acknowledged by the authors as a limitation that may reduce accuracy. Persistent Graves' disease patients showed lower TCR Shannon entropy and fewer highly expanded clones than newly diagnosed patients, suggesting clonal expansion. TRBV28, TRBJ1-2 and TRBJ2-5 were preferentially used in persistent disease, while TRBV20-1 and TRBJ2-1 were favored in newly diagnosed disease. Because the primary lesion, thyroid tissue, could not be accessed, the study looked at peripheral blood alone. Only the TCR beta chain was sequenced and analyzed. More public clonotypes were shared among persistent patients (roughly 2,900) than among newly diagnosed patients (under 1,000).

This specimen's time point label, per the study, means: newly diagnosed GD, antithyroid drugs for less than 3 months. For both TCR sequencing and RNA sequencing, RNA was extracted from PBMCs using TRIzol. The diagnosis of Graves' disease was made according to American Thyroid Association guidelines. Patients for the study were recruited at an endocrinology department in Xi'an, China. Each patient gave 8.5 to 9.5 milliliters of peripheral blood, collected in an EDTA anticoagulant tube. Ficoll Paque Plus density gradient separation was used to isolate PBMCs, and no further T cell sorting was done. An Agilent 2100 Bioanalyzer and agarose gel were used to assess RNA quality, and a NanoDrop 2000 was used to measure RNA concentration. This clonotype was seen many times. Its antigen remains unidentified. Per-base qualities were not stored, and no clone one base away is much larger. Reading the germline V gene gives CDR1 MNHEY and CDR2 SVGEGT. The CDR3 covers 14 residues, taking in both the cysteine and the phenylalanine. Here the CDR3 DNA is all that survives: 42 bases in frame from base 1. A distance of 16 bases separates the germline ends of V and J, which lose 6 bases and 6 bases respectively.

The receptor library was made with multiplex PCR. TCRdb names Illumina HiSeq 4000 as the instrument used. To build TCR beta libraries, CDR3 regions were amplified by Arm-PCR using iRepertoire HTBI primers. Before sequencing, the PCR products went through gel purification. The authors' analysis ran thus. A total of roughly 67 TRBV and some 15 TRBJ segments were identified across samples and were used for gene usage analysis of CDR3 amino acid clonotypes. COPE and FqMerger were used to merge filtered high-quality paired reads into contigs. BLAST was used to align contigs to IMGT TRBV, TRBD and TRBJ reference genes, and CDR3 was defined according to IMGT. Highly expanded clones were defined as clonotypes with a frequency above 0.1%. Shannon entropy served as the measure of repertoire diversity, while the Gini coefficient captured V-J evenness. Clonotypes shared by more than one individual were considered public. TCRdb's own reprocessing of the public reads used fastp at Q25 and MiXCR and kept productive beta chains. Every distinct CDR3 protein forms one entry, paired with its most common genes and DNA. TCRdb's processing, not the authors' own work, is the source of the V and J calls. This sample lists 560,000 or so distinct CDR3 sequences; about 16% were detected once. Jointly, the top ten make up approximately 12% of the sample.

The same data also went into a second study, on T cells in Graves' hyperthyroidism and ophthalmopathy. The second source states: Stable Graves' hyperthyroidism was defined as no progression to ophthalmopathy during 18 months of follow-up. The hyperthyroidism patients were between 18 and 65 years old and newly diagnosed, with a disease duration of less than 2 months. Exclusion was applied to patients with uncontrolled infections, other autoimmune diseases, pregnancy or lactation. Diagnoses relied on clinical symptoms, serum thyroxine and TRAb, thyroid ultrasound and orbital computed tomography. For the first round of RT-PCR on the TCR CDR3, the HTBI primer set was used together with the Qiagen OneStep RT-PCR kit. Most expanded thyroid clonotypes (frequency above 0.001) were also detected in blood, suggesting blood repertoires may reflect thyroid immune responses. A model built on a 13 V-J signature distinguished ophthalmopathy from stable hyperthyroidism, reaching 85% to 90% sensitivity and under 84% specificity in cross-validation and 80%/75% in testing. In validation, the model predicted progression to ophthalmopathy with 55% to 71% sensitivity and over 72% specificity, a median of around 6.6 months before onset. A discovery cohort of roughly 96 patients, 43 with Graves' ophthalmopathy and roughly 59 with stable Graves' hyperthyroidism, was used to find distinguishing TCR V-J signatures. Prospective prediction of ophthalmopathy was tested in an independent validation cohort of 18 to 20 hyperthyroidism patients and 17 patients who later progressed to ophthalmopathy. The roughly 94 discovery patients were randomly split 7:3 into training and test sets. In addition, the study compared T-cell repertoires in thyroid tissue and in blood from roughly 6 Graves' hyperthyroidism patients. After sampling, hyperthyroidism patients received methimazole starting at 30 mg daily, and ophthalmopathy patients received high-dose intravenous methylprednisolone. A second multiplex PCR round built the libraries, followed by size selection and purification. Libraries were sequenced paired-end with 100 bp reads on an Illumina HiSeq2000. SOAPnuke was used to process the raw data, throwing out any read that contained adapters or uncalled bases, had a mean Phred below 15, or lacked an exact constant-primer or identifier match. COPE v1.2.5 was used to merge the high-quality paired reads, and each unique nucleotide sequence was defined as a clonotype. MiTCR v1.1 was used to align clonotypes to the IMGT TRBV, TRBD and TRBJ reference segments. Analysis was restricted to V-J combinations with a frequency above 0.0001, which covered about 99% of repertoires. The TCS score was defined as the ratio of F50 (clonal expansion) to E x V (chaos), calculated using BLOSUM62-based TCRdist between CDR3 peptides within each V-J. Welch's t-statistics and random forest reduced roughly 500 V-J features to 10 to 15, which were used in a naive Bayes classifier (R e1071). No statistical method was used to fix the sample size in advance, and group allocation was not hidden from the investigators. The paper reports TCR Vbeta CDR3 sequencing of 130 to 150 peripheral blood samples: around 45 ophthalmopathy, roughly 80 hyperthyroidism and 17 progressor patients.

The sequence derives from a young man with Graves disease. Donor details come from another sample of the same person, matched by shared clones. The sequence joins TRBV6-2 or TRBV6-3 to TRBJ2-3, with the D gene too uncertain to name. The source material was peripheral blood mononuclear cells (PBMCs), sampled at new diagnosis, from a patient treated with antithyroid drugs. The base sequence is TGTGCCAGCAGGAAAAAGGCTGGCGCGGATACGCAGTATTTT. This encodes CASRKKAGADTQYF.